What follows are 17 T cell receptor beta chains derived from one specimen sequenced in a study of regulatory dendritic cells for organ transplantation. Only in-frame clones appear in the TCRdb table, and some are missing; sequencing was by immunoSEQ multiplex PCR. The sample lists under 50,000 clones, 90% to 95% occurring once. Sequences were obtained from naive CD8+ T cells from blood. Documented subset: CD45RA+ naive T cells. These receptors all come from a human donor in good health.

The chain uses TRBV27 and TRBJ1-3; tentative D call: TRBD1 (6 bases). The length of the CDR3 is 14 residues. CDR1 and CDR2 (germline): MNHEY, SMNVEV (reference sequence). V was trimmed by 5 bases and J by 4 bases, leaving 12 bases between them. The CDR3 region is CASSRQADGNTIYF. CDR3 nucleotide sequence: TGTGCCAGCAGTCGACAGGCGGACGGAAACACCATATATTTT.

This chain connects TRBV29-1 to TRBJ2-6; D perhaps matches TRBD1 (5 bases). CDR1 and CDR2 (germline): SQVTM, ANQGSEA. Trimming shortened V by 3 bases and J by 0 bases, and 12 bases separated the two germline ends. The CDR3 has 16 amino acids. For the CDR3, the DNA is TGCAGCGTTGATAGCAGGGCCTCCTCTGGGGCCAACGTCCTGACTTTC. This gives the protein CSVDSRASSGANVLTF.

The chain carries TRBV28 and TRBJ2-2; weak D call: TRBD1 (6 bases). The CDR3 is made up of 17 amino acids. Germline CDR1 and CDR2: MDHEN and SYDVKM. V was pared by 7 bases and J by 0 bases, with 18 bases between. This chain's CDR3 is CASTYVLTGPNTGELFF. DNA for the CDR3: TGTGCCAGCACATACGTCCTAACAGGGCCGAACACCGGGGAGCTGTTTTTT.

V gene TRBV30 combines with J gene TRBJ2-1; TRBD2 matches at 8 bases. The V and J ends lost 5 bases and 8 bases, in that order; junction bases with no gene match: 11. The CDR3 covers 14 residues. Germline V gene lookup returns CDR1 GTSNPN and CDR2 SVGIG (reference sequence). In DNA, the CDR3 is TGTGCCTGGTCGGGACTAGGCCTCGGCGATGAGCAGTTCTTC. Amino acids: CAWSGLGLGDEQFF. The whole variable domain, filled in from reference TRBV30 and TRBJ2-1, reads SQTIHQWPATLVQPVGSPLSLECTVEGTSNPNLYWYRQAAGRGLQLLFYSVGIGQISSEVPQNLSASRPQDRQFILSSKKLLLSDSGFYLCAWSGLGLGDEQFFGPGTRLTVL.

This clone was observed a handful of times. This chain connects TRBV7-8 to TRBJ1-2, with D maybe TRBD1 (6 bases). CDR1 is SGHVS and CDR2 is FQNEAQ in the germline V gene. The V gene lost 5 bases and the J gene lost 0 bases, with 16 bases spanning the gap. The CDR3 sequence is 16 residues long. The CDR3 DNA sequence: TGTGCCAGCAGCCCAGAGGGGGGCCCGGCTAACTATGGCTACACCTTC. This codes for CASSPEGGPANYGYTF.

The genes are TRBV4-3 and TRBJ2-1; weak D call: TRBD2 (5 bases). Germline V gene sequence: CDR1 LGHNA, CDR2 YSLEER. V was cut by 1 base and J by 2 bases, with 12 bases left in between. The CDR3 runs 16 residues. The CDR3 nucleotides read TGCGCCAGCAGCCAAGGAGAGGACTCTGCCTACAATGAGCAGTTCTTC. Amino acid sequence: CASSQGEDSAYNEQFF.

The genes are TRBV10-2 and TRBJ2-2; D is perhaps TRBD1 (6 bases). The CDR3 contains 16 residues. The germline CDR1 and CDR2 sequences are WSHSY and SAAADI. V lost 3 bases and J 3 bases, leaving 14 bases between the germline ends. CDR3 DNA sequence: TGCGCCAGCAGTGACGCTTGGGGGCAGGACACCGGGGAGCTGTTTTTT. Translating it yields CASSDAWGQDTGELFF.

The chain combines TRBV7-9 with TRBJ2-7; D is uncertain. Germline assignment: CDR1 SEHNR and CDR2 FQNEAQ (reference sequence). Trimming removed 5 bases from V and 0 bases from J, with 14 bases in between. This CDR3 is built from 15 residues. The CDR3 DNA reads TGTGCCAGCAGCCCCCCAGGACCGAGCTCCTACGAGCAGTACTTC. Translation: CASSPPGPSSYEQYF.

J is TRBJ1-6 and V is TRBV30; D remains unclear. CDR3 length: 15 amino acids. Per the germline V gene, CDR1 is GTSNPN and CDR2 is SVGIG (reference sequence). V dropped 0 bases and J dropped 2 bases, with 8 bases sitting between them. This CDR3 reads CAWSVGFAYNSPLHF. Here the CDR3 DNA reads TGTGCCTGGAGTGTGGGGTTTGCCTATAATTCACCCCTCCACTTT.

This clone was recorded only once. The chain recombines TRBV19 with TRBJ2-2, with unresolved D. The CDR3 length is 15 residues. Deletions cut 3 bases from V and 4 bases from J, with 12 bases between. Germline CDR1 LNHDA, CDR2 SQIVND (reference sequence). DNA of the CDR3: TGTGCCAGTAGTATCAAGTGGGCTATCACCGGGGAGCTGTTTTTT. Protein product: CASSIKWAITGELFF. Looking up the rest from reference TRBV19 and TRBJ2-2 gives the full variable domain: DGGITQSPKYLFRKEGQNVTLSCEQNLNHDAMYWYRQDPGQGLRLIYYSQIVNDFQKGDIAEGYSVSREKKESFPLTVTSAQKNPTAFYLCASSIKWAITGELFFGEGSRLTVL.

The sample holds one count of this clone. This rearrangement joins TRBV5-4 to TRBJ1-1, with a weak D call TRBD1 (6 bases). The V end was cut by 3 bases, the J end by 8 bases, with 14 bases between. The CDR3 is 13 residues long. CDR1 and CDR2 (germline): SGHNT, YYREEE (reference sequence). The CDR3 bases are TGTGCCAGCAGCTCCTGGAGACAGGACGAAGCTTTCTTT. Its translation: CASSSWRQDEAFF.

V gene TRBV9 combines with J gene TRBJ2-1, with D possibly being TRBD1 or TRBD2 (6 bases each). Germline V gives CDR1 SGDLS, CDR2 YYNGEE. CDR3 length: 15 amino acids. The V gene lost 3 bases and the J gene lost 5 bases, with 15 bases spanning the gap. CDR3 sequence reads: CASSATGAKNNEQFF. For the CDR3, the DNA is TGTGCCAGCAGCGCAACGGGGGCGAAAAACAATGAGCAGTTCTTC.

This chain joins TRBV10-3 and TRBJ2-2, with D possibly called TRBD1 or TRBD2 (6 bases each). V shed 0 bases and J shed 9 bases, with 8 bases lying between them. The germline V gene has CDR1 ENHRY and CDR2 SYGVKD. The CDR3 is 13 residues long. The CDR3 region is CAISESGGRELFF. In DNA form, the CDR3 reads TGTGCCATCAGTGAGTCTGGGGGGCGGGAGCTGTTTTTT.

The V call is TRBV5-4, the J call TRBJ1-4; D unresolved. There are 13 residues in the CDR3. In germline, CDR1 is SGHNT, CDR2 YYREEE (reference sequence). V lost 1 base, J lost 5 bases, and 6 bases lay in between. CDR3 DNA sequence: TGTGCCAGCAGCTTGTGGCCGAATGAAAAACTGTTTTTT. Its translation: CASSLWPNEKLFF. The full variable domain, its missing parts supplied by reference TRBV5-4 and TRBJ1-4, is ETGVTQSPTHLIKTRGQQVTLRCSSQSGHNTVSWYQQALGQGPQFIFQYYREEENGRGNFPPRFSGLQFPNYSSELNVNALELDDSALYLCASSLWPNEKLFFGSGTQLSVL.

The gene calls are TRBV2 and TRBJ2-5; TRBD1 might be the D (5 bases). CDR1 and CDR2 from the germline V gene are SNHLY and FYNNEI. CDR3 size: 12 residues. Trimming removed 4 bases from V and 3 bases from J, with 6 bases in between. The CDR3 nucleotides are TGTGCCAGCAGTGGCAGGGAAGAGACCCAGTACTTC. Protein product: CASSGREETQYF.

The CDR3 is CASSAGGEAFF. Written as DNA, the CDR3 is TGTGCCAGCAGTGCAGGGGGGGAAGCTTTCTTT. The chain uses TRBV27 and TRBJ1-1, with TRBD1 identical over 7 bases. V was pared by 5 bases and J by 8 bases, with 2 bases of the junction left unmatched. CDR1 MNHEY and CDR2 SMNVEV come from the germline V gene (reference sequence). The CDR3 sequence is 11 residues long.

The sample holds a few counts of this clone. This chain joins TRBV7-9 and TRBJ2-7; TRBD1 or TRBD2 may be the D gene (6 bases each). Trimming stripped 5 bases from V and 5 bases from J, with 13 bases between. Per the germline V gene, CDR1 is SEHNR and CDR2 is FQNEAQ (reference sequence). This CDR3 is built from 13 residues. As DNA, the CDR3 is TGTGCCAGCAGCCACAGGGACTTCCACGAGCAGTACTTC. Translating gives CASSHRDFHEQYF.